In its sample, the clone carrying this TCR beta chain ranks as medium-sized. The antigen is unknown. V lost 5 bases to trimming and J lost 5 bases, with 6 bases between them. CDR3 length equals 10 residues. Germline CDR1 SQVTM, CDR2 ANQGSEA. These data come from a study of type 1 regulatory T cells. TCRdb itself ran the reads through MiXCR, one entry per CDR3 protein. This table has around 6,200 distinct CDR3 sequences, under 35% appearing once. The chain is built from TRBV29-1 and TRBJ2-5, with a weak D call TRBD2 (5 bases). The sequence was obtained from a human donor in good health. The sequenced material came from cultured T cells, either the whole culture or a sorted T cell fraction (not recorded which). The subset was: Tr1-enriched cell product generated in vitro against host alloantigens. CDR3 residues: CSVRRETQYF. In DNA, the CDR3 is TGCAGCGTTAGGAGGGAGACCCAGTACTTC.